Following are 6 T cell receptor beta chains from one sample sequenced in a study of cytomegalovirus exposure and HLA in healthy donors. PCR employed 60 Vbeta and 13 Jbeta primers. TCRdb keeps only in-frame clones here, not all; method: immunoSEQ multiplex PCR. The specimen's table records about 130,000 clones. Input material: PBMCs. These receptors originate from a man between 35 and 55 years old in good health and CMV-seronegative.

The chain couples TRBV7-2 to TRBJ2-6; tentative D call: TRBD1 (6 bases). The germline gives CDR1 SGHTA, CDR2 FQGNSA. The CDR3 spans 19 residues. Trimming removed 4 bases from V and 0 bases from J, with 19 bases in between. CDR3 bases: TGTGCCAGCAGCTCCACCAAAGACAGGTCCCTCTCTGGGGCCAACGTCCTGACTTTC. Encoded protein: CASSSTKDRSLSGANVLTF.

This sequence joins TRBV28 and TRBJ2-2; possible D gene TRBD2, 6 bases. The CDR3 length is 14 residues. V lost 4 bases, J lost 6 bases, and 12 bases lay in between. Germline values: CDR1 MDHEN, CDR2 SYDVKM. CDR3 DNA: TGTGCCAGCAGTTCCCCGGGGGTACCCGGGGAGCTGTTTTTT. It translates to CASSSPGVPGELFF.

The CDR3 nucleotides are TGTGCCTGGAGTGTACTCTCCGGGAATGAGCAGTTCTTC. Its protein product is CAWSVLSGNEQFF. V gene TRBV30 combines with J gene TRBJ2-1; no firm D call. The V end was cut by 0 bases, the J end by 7 bases, with 10 bases between. Germline V gene data show CDR1 as GTSNPN and CDR2 as SVGIG (reference sequence). This CDR3 comprises 13 residues.

V gene TRBV2 combines with J gene TRBJ2-7; 9 bases match TRBD1. The CDR3 loop spans 14 amino acids. Germline V gene lookup returns CDR1 SNHLY and CDR2 FYNNEI. V shed 5 bases and J 6 bases; nucleotides not matched to a gene: 8. The CDR3 DNA reads TGTGCCAGCAGTCCCCGGGACAGGGCGGCCGAGCAGTACTTC. Translation gives CASSPRDRAAEQYF.

Of note for this clone: Germline is not matched at one junction end, which may reflect a read error. The chain uses TRBV6-5 and TRBJ2-2; D possibly corresponds to TRBD2 (5 bases). This CDR3 region has 15 residues. The germline V gene encodes CDR1 MNHEY and CDR2 SVGAGI. Written as DNA, the CDR3 is TGTGCCAGCAGTTACTCGATCTCGAACACCGGGGAGCTGCTTTTT. This translates into CASSYSISNTGELLF.

This sequence joins TRBV5-1 and TRBJ2-7; D possibly corresponds to TRBD1 (7 bases). Trimming removed 3 bases at V and 2 bases at J, with 12 bases between. From germline, CDR1 is SGHRS and CDR2 YFSETQ. This CDR3 has 14 amino acids. As DNA, the CDR3 is TGCGCCAGCAGCTCGGGGGACAGCGCCTACGAGCAGTACTTC. Protein product: CASSSGDSAYEQYF.